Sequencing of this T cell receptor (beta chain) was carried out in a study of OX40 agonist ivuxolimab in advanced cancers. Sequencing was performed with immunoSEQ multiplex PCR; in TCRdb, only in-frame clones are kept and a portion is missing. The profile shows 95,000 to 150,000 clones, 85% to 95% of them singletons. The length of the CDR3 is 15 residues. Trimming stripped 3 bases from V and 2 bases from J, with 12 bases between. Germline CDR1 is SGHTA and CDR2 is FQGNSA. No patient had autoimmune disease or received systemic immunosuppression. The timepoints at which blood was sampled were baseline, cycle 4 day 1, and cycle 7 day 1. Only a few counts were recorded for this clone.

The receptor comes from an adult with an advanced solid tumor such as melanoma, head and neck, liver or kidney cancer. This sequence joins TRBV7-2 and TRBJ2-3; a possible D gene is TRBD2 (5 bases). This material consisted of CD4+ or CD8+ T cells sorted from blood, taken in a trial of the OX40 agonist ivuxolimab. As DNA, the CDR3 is TGTGCCAGCAGCTTTAGAGGGCTAGCCACAGATACGCAGTATTTT. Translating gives CASSFRGLATDTQYF.